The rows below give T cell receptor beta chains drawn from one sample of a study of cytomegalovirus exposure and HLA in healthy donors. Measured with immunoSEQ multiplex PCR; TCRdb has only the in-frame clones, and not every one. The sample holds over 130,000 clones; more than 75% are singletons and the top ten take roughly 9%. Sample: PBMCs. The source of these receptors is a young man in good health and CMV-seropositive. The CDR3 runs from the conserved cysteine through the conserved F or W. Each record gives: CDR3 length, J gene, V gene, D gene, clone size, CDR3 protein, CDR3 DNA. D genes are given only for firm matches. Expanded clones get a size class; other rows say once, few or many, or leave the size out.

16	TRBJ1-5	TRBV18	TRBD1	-	CASSTLDRVGNQPQHF	TGTGCCAGCTCAACCCTGGACAGGGTTGGCAATCAGCCCCAGCATTTT
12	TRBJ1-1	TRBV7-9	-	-	CASSLGGSEAFF	TGTGCCAGCAGCTTAGGGGGCAGCGAAGCTTTCTTT
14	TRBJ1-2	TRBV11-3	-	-	CASSYQQGNYGYTF	TGTGCCAGCAGCTACCAACAGGGAAACTATGGCTACACCTTC
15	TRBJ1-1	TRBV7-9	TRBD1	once	CASSLEGQKNTEAFF	TGTGCCAGCAGCTTAGAGGGACAGAAGAACACTGAAGCTTTCTTT
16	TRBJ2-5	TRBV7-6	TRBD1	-	CASSHRRTGERETQYF	TGTGCCAGCAGCCACCGGAGGACAGGGGAGAGAGAGACCCAGTACTTC
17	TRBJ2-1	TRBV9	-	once	CASSAIGGGPVYNEQFF	TGTGCCAGCAGCGCGATCGGCGGGGGCCCCGTCTACAATGAGCAGTTCTTC
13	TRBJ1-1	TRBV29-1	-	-	CSVVGRLNTEAFF	TGCAGCGTTGTTGGCAGGTTGAACACTGAAGCTTTCTTT
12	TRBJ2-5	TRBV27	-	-	CASSLGQGTQYF	TGTGCCAGCAGTTTAGGTCAGGGGACCCAGTACTTC
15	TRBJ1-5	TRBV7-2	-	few	CASSFERASNQPQHF	TGTGCCAGCAGCTTTGAGAGGGCGAGCAATCAGCCCCAGCATTTT
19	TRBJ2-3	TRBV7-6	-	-	CASSLAPMKSGPRSDTQYF	TGTGCCAGCAGCTTAGCGCCGATGAAAAGCGGACCCCGGTCAGATACGCAGTATTTT
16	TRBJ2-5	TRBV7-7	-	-	CASSLVGGAIQETQYF	TGTGCCAGCAGCTTAGTCGGTGGGGCTATCCAAGAGACCCAGTACTTC
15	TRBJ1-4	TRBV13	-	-	CASSSPGSGNEKLFF	TGTGCCAGCAGCTCCCCAGGGTCGGGTAATGAAAAACTGTTTTTT
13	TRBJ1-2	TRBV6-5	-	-	CASSYGKGGGYTF	TGTGCCAGCAGTTACGGGAAGGGCGGGGGCTACACCTTC
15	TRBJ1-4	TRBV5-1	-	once	CASSSGGQRNEKLFF	TGCGCCAGCAGCTCTGGTGGACAACGTAATGAAAAACTGTTTTTT
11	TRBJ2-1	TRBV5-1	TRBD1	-	CASGQGNEQFF	TGCGCCAGTGGACAGGGCAATGAGCAGTTCTTC
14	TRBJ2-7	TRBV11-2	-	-	CASSPGDSSYEQYF	TGTGCCAGCAGCCCGGGGGACAGTTCCTACGAGCAGTACTTC
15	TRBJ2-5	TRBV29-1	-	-	CSVDAGDRRLRTQYF	TGCAGCGTTGATGCGGGGGACAGGAGGCTTAGGACCCAGTACTTC
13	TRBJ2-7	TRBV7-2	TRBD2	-	CASSQLAGDEQYF	TGTGCCAGCAGCCAACTAGCGGGGGACGAGCAGTACTTC
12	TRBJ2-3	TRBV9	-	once	CASSVVADTQYF	TGTGCCAGCAGCGTAGTAGCAGATACGCAGTATTTT
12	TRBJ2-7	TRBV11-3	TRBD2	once	CASSQGLAAFGF	TGTGCCAGCAGCCAGGGACTAGCGGCGTTCGGGTTC
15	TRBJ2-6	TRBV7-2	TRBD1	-	CASSEQGFGANVLTF	TGTGCCAGCAGCGAACAGGGGTTTGGGGCCAACGTCCTGACTTTC
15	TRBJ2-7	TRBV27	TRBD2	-	CASSLSGGWSYEQYF	TGTGCCAGCAGTCTGAGCGGGGGGTGGTCCTACGAGCAGTACTTC
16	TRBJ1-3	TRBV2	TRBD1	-	CASSLKRTGERNTIYF	TGTGCCAGCAGTCTGAAACGGACAGGGGAGAGGAACACCATATATTTT
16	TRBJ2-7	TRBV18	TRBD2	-	CASSPQLAGGGDEQYF	TGTGCCAGCTCACCACAACTAGCGGGAGGTGGAGACGAGCAGTACTTC
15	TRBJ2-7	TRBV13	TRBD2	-	CASSPTGTMGYEQYF	TGTGCCAGCAGCCCAACCGGGACTATGGGATACGAGCAGTACTTC
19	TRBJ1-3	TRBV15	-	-	CATSRDLFRRGSPGNTIYF	TGTGCCACCAGCAGAGATCTTTTTCGTCGGGGGTCCCCTGGAAACACCATATATTTT